Listed below are T cell receptor beta chains from one sample, sequenced in a study of T cell responses to AZD1222 COVID-19 vaccine. Clones were read by immunoSEQ multiplex PCR, and TCRdb kept only the in-frame ones, dropping some. The sample consists of about 86,000 clones, 88% of them appearing once. Sequencing used peripheral blood, obtained 28 days after the second AZD1222 dose. The receptors stem from an adult who received the AZD1222 COVID-19 vaccine. Both conserved end residues are part of each CDR3. Fields, in order: clone size, D gene, J gene, V gene, CDR3 protein, CDR3 DNA. A D gene is named only where the DNA matches it firmly. Size values are once, few and many counts, or a class for expanded clones, and some rows have none.

>NA|TRBD1|TRBJ2-5|TRBV6-5
CASSYQTGIGETQYF
TGTGCCAGCAGTTACCAGACAGGGATTGGGGAGACCCAGTACTTC
>NA|TRBD2|TRBJ2-2|TRBV29-1
CSVETRRLAGKISLSGELFF
TGCAGCGTTGAAACGAGACGACTAGCGGGAAAGATCTCCCTTAGCGGGGAGCTGTTTTTT
>NA|NA|TRBJ2-1|TRBV7-8
CASSLAGRNEQFF
TGTGCCAGCAGCTTAGCGGGGAGGAATGAGCAGTTCTTC
>once|NA|TRBJ1-1|TRBV21-1
CASSKVGVNTEAFF
TGTGCCAGCAGCAAAGTAGGGGTAAACACTGAAGCTTTCTTT
>NA|TRBD2|TRBJ2-3|TRBV24-1
CATSDPSGRGDTQYF
TGTGCCACCAGTGATCCTAGCGGGAGAGGGGATACGCAGTATTTT
>NA|TRBD1|TRBJ1-3|TRBV28
CASRQGNRASLDSGNTIYF
TGTGCCAGCAGACAGGGGAACCGTGCGAGTCTGGACTCTGGAAACACCATATATTTT
>NA|NA|TRBJ2-7|TRBV7-2
CASSFLQDRSSYEQYF
TGTGCCAGCAGCTTTTTACAAGACAGGAGCTCCTACGAGCAGTACTTC
>NA|NA|TRBJ1-2|TRBV28
CASSFNGRTNYGYTF
TGTGCCAGCAGTTTTAACGGGAGAACTAACTATGGCTACACCTTC
>NA|NA|TRBJ1-3|TRBV19
CASSIEGRSGNTIYF
TGTGCCAGTAGTATTGAGGGTCGGTCTGGAAACACCATATATTTT
>NA|NA|TRBJ2-1|TRBV7-2
CASSLATGSQNEQFF
TGTGCCAGCAGCTTAGCTACAGGGTCCCAAAATGAGCAGTTCTTC
>NA|TRBD2|TRBJ2-1|TRBV5-4
CASSPRTSGGNEQFF
TGTGCCAGCAGCCCCAGGACTAGCGGGGGGAATGAGCAGTTCTTC
>NA|NA|TRBJ2-7|TRBV15
CATSRDRHEQYF
TGTGCCACCAGCAGAGATCGGCACGAGCAGTACTTC
>NA|NA|TRBJ2-3|TRBV11-3
CASSLGLGVDTQYF
TGTGCCAGCAGCTTAGGTCTTGGCGTGGATACGCAGTATTTT
>NA|NA|TRBJ2-1|TRBV6-4
CASSDSYYNEQFF
TGTGCCAGCAGTGACTCATACTACAATGAGCAGTTCTTC
>few|NA|TRBJ2-2|TRBV27
CASSSGNTGELFF
TGTGCCAGCAGTTCCGGTAACACCGGGGAGCTGTTTTTT
>NA|NA|TRBJ1-3|TRBV2
CATARVSGNTIYF
TGTGCCACCGCCCGGGTCTCTGGAAACACCATATATTTT
>NA|TRBD1|TRBJ2-2|TRBV5-1
CASSLAQGAAGELFF
TGCGCCAGCAGCTTGGCGCAGGGGGCAGCCGGGGAGCTGTTTTTT
>NA|TRBD1|TRBJ1-1|TRBV7-9
CASSVQGATEAFF
TGTGCCAGCAGCGTTCAGGGGGCCACTGAAGCTTTCTTT
>NA|NA|TRBJ2-7|TRBV11-2
CASSLVTAGEQYF
TGTGCCAGCAGCTTGGTCACAGCAGGCGAGCAGTACTTC
>NA|NA|TRBJ1-5|TRBV5-5
CASSLVGGGQPQHF
TGTGCCAGCAGCTTGGTAGGGGGGGGTCAGCCCCAGCATTTT
>NA|TRBD2|TRBJ2-3|TRBV11-2
CASSLLAGGDTQYF
TGTGCCAGCAGCTTACTAGCGGGAGGTGATACGCAGTATTTT
>once|TRBD2|TRBJ2-2|TRBV19
CASSMRSGAGRAGELFF
TGTGCCAGTAGTATGAGATCGGGAGCGGGACGGGCCGGGGAGCTGTTTTTT
>few|NA|TRBJ2-7|TRBV28
CASSTLLPSRPYEQYF
TGTGCCAGCAGTACCCTCCTACCGAGCCGGCCCTACGAGCAGTACTTC
>NA|NA|TRBJ2-6|TRBV28
CASQTLANVLTF
TGTGCCAGCCAAACGTTGGCCAACGTCCTGACTTTC
>NA|NA|TRBJ2-1|TRBV7-2
CASSLSGAAYNEQFF
TGTGCCAGCAGCTTGAGTGGCGCGGCCTACAATGAGCAGTTCTTC
>NA|TRBD1|TRBJ1-5|TRBV29-1
CSVGQGDNQPQHF
TGCAGCGTTGGGCAGGGGGACAATCAGCCCCAGCATTTT
>few|TRBD1|TRBJ1-4|TRBV28
CASRDRASEKLFF
TGTGCCAGCAGGGACAGGGCAAGCGAAAAACTGTTTTTT
>NA|TRBD2|TRBJ2-3|TRBV12-5
CASGFGTSGPTDTQYF
TGTGCTAGTGGTTTCGGGACTAGCGGACCCACAGATACGCAGTATTTT
>NA|TRBD1|TRBJ1-3|TRBV18
CASSPRQGAGGNTIYF
TGTGCCAGCTCACCAAGACAGGGGGCTGGAGGAAACACCATATATTTT
>NA|NA|TRBJ1-5|TRBV14
CASSQQSNQPQHF
TGTGCCAGCAGCCAACAGAGCAATCAGCCCCAGCATTTT